This entry lists 4 T cell receptor beta chains sequenced from one sample in a study of Graves' ophthalmopathy and Graves' hyperthyroidism. Amplification targeted the TCR beta CDR3 regions, with RNA transcripts as the source material. After a first-round RT-PCR with HTBI primers, a second-round multiplex PCR was run. From the multiplex PCR reads, TCRdb called clonotypes with MiXCR, one entry per CDR3 protein. The sample holds just over 600,000 distinct CDR3 sequences, 22% seen once. The specimen was peripheral blood. These receptors all stem from a young woman with stable Graves' hyperthyroidism. Some clones in this sample may be carry-over from other donors' samples.

The chain couples TRBV10-3 to TRBJ1-1; 7 bases map to TRBD1. The ends lost 6 bases at V and 0 bases at J; junction bases unmatched: 13. The CDR3 loop spans 17 amino acids. Germline values: CDR1 ENHRY, CDR2 SYGVKD. CDR3 bases: TGTGCCATCAGCGACCAGGGGAGACAGGGTCTGAACACTGAAGCTTTCTTT. Translating gives CAISDQGRQGLNTEAFF.

This clonotype was observed at least ten times. A much larger clone differs from this one at a single base, so this may be a read error. Given the absence of the conserved phenylalanine or tryptophan at the CDR3 end, a read error is likely. The chain has TRBV12-3 or TRBV12-4 and TRBJ1-1; D is unresolved. There are 12 residues in the CDR3. V was clipped by 3 bases and J by 8 bases, with 10 bases between them. The CDR3 DNA reads as TGTGCCAGCAGTTTGCCCGGGAGGGAAGCTTTCCTT. Encoded protein: CASSLPGREAFL.

Of note for this clonotype: A much larger clone sits a single nucleotide away, making a read error possible. This chain connects TRBV7-9 to TRBJ1-1; 7 bases line up with TRBD1. This CDR3 has 14 residues. CDR1 and CDR2 from the germline V gene are SEHNR and FQNEAQ (reference sequence). The V gene end was trimmed by 5 bases and the J gene end by 3 bases; junction bases not matched to a gene: 6. The CDR3 DNA follows: TGTGCCAGCAGCATAACAGGGGCGGACACTGAAGCTTTCTTT. Protein sequence: CASSITGADTEAFF.

Comments on this clonotype: Relative to the germline gene, one junction end is altered; a read error may explain this. The J gene is TRBJ2-5, the V gene TRBV7-8, with 8 nucleotides matching TRBD2. CDR3 size: 15 residues. Germline CDR1 is SGHVS and CDR2 is FQNEAQ. CDR3 in DNA: TGTGCCTGCAGCGGGGGAAGGGGGGATAAAGAGACCCAGTACTTC. Translating gives CACSGGRGDKETQYF.